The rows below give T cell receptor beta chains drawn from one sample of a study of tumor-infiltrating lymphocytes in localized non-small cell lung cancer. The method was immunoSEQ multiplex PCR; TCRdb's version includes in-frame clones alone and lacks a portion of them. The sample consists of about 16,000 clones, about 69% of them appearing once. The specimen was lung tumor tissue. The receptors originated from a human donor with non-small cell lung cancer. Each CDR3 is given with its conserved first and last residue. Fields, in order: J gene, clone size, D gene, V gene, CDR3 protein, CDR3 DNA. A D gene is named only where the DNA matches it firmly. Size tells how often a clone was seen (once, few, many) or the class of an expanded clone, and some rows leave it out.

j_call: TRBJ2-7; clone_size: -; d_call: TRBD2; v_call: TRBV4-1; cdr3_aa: CASSQPTSGSQYF; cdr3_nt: TGCGCCAGCAGCCAACCGACTAGCGGGAGTCAGTACTTC
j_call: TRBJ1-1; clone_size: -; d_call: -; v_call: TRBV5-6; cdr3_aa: CASSLARREGAEAFF; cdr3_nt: TGTGCCAGCAGCTTGGCCCGCAGGGAAGGGGCTGAAGCTTTCTTT
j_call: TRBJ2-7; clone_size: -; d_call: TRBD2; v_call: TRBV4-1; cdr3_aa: CASSQDGLATQWNYEQYF; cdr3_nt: TGCGCCAGCAGCCAAGACGGACTAGCGACCCAGTGGAACTACGAGCAGTACTTC
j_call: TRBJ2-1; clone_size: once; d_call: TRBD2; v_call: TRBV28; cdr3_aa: CASSFRLAGTNEQFF; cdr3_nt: TGTGCCAGCAGTTTTCGACTAGCGGGGACCAATGAGCAGTTCTTC
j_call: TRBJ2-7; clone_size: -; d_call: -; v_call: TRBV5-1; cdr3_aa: CASKYSGDPSYEQYF; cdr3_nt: TGCGCCAGCAAATACTCAGGGGACCCCTCCTACGAGCAGTACTTC
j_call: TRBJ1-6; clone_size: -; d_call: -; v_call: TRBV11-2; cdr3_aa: CASSLDFGASYNSPLHF; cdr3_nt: TGTGCCAGCAGCTTAGATTTTGGAGCCTCCTATAATTCACCCCTCCACTTT
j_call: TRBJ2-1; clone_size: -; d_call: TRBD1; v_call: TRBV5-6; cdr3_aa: CASSLVGQGREQFF; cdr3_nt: TGTGCCAGCAGCTTGGTAGGACAGGGACGTGAGCAGTTCTTC
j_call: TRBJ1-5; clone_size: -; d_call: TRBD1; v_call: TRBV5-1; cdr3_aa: CASSAEGQRNQPQHF; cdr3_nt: TGCGCCAGCAGCGCAGAGGGACAGCGGAATCAGCCCCAGCATTTT
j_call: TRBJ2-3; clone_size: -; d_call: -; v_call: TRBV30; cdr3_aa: CAWSVRQGGSSQYF; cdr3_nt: TGTGCCTGGAGTGTACGGCAGGGCGGTTCCTCGCAGTATTTT
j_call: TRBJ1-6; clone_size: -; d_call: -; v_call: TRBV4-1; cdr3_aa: CASSQVGLGSPLHF; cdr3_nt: TGCGCCAGCAGCCAAGTGGGGCTGGGATCACCCCTCCACTTT
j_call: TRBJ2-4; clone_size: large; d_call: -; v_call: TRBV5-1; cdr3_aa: CASSPVEGTGSLAKNIQYF; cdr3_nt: TGCGCCAGCAGCCCGGTAGAGGGGACGGGGTCGCTAGCCAAAAACATTCAGTACTTC
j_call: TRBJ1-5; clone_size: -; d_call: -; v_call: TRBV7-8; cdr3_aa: CASSLDRAGNQPQHF; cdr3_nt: TGTGCCAGCAGCTTAGACAGGGCAGGCAATCAGCCCCAGCATTTT
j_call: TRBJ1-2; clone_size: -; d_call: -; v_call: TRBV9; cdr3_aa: CASSVGDTAPGHYGYTF; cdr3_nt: TGTGCCAGCAGCGTAGGAGACACAGCCCCTGGCCACTATGGCTACACCTTC
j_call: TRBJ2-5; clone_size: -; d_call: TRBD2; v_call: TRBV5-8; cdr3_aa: CASSLALAGGETQYF; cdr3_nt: TGTGCCAGCAGCTTGGCACTAGCGGGGGGAGAGACCCAGTACTTC
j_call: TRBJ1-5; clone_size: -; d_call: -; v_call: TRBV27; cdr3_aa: CASSPNSNQPQHF; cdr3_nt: TGTGCCAGCAGTCCTAATAGCAATCAGCCCCAGCATTTT
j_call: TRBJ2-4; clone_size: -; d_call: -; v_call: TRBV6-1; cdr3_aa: CASNKDRVAKNIQYF; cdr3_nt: TGTGCCAGCAACAAGGACAGAGTAGCCAAAAACATTCAGTACTTC
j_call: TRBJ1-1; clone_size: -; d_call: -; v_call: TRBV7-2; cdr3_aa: CASSSTLGGSWVTEAFF; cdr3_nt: TGTGCCAGCAGCTCTACTCTGGGGGGGTCGTGGGTCACTGAAGCTTTCTTT
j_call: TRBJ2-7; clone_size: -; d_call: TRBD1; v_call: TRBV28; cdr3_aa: CASLAFRDRGREQYF; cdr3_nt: TGTGCCAGCCTAGCATTCCGGGACAGGGGAAGAGAGCAGTACTTC
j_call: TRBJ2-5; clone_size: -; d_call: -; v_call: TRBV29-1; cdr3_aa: CSVDDRETQYF; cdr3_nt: TGCAGCGTTGACGATAGGGAGACCCAGTACTTC